Each of the 16 T cell receptor beta chains below was sequenced from the same sample in a study of response to subunit inactivated influenza vaccine. TCRdb reanalysed the RT-PCR reads using MiXCR and keeps one entry per CDR3 protein. The data hold a few hundred thousand distinct CDR3 sequences, with around 13% observed a single time. Sequences were derived from PBMCs from blood, sampled 11 to 12 days after vaccination. The source is a man in his fifties who received an inactivated influenza vaccine.

The chain uses TRBV10-1 and TRBJ1-1, with TRBD1 matching 10 bases. CDR1 and CDR2 (germline): WNHNN, SYGVQD (reference sequence). The CDR3 has 15 amino acids. The V gene end was trimmed by 10 bases and the J gene end by 1 base; junction bases not matched to a gene: 9. The CDR3 nucleotides are TGCGCCACCGCGGACAGGGGGGCGAAGAACACTGAAGCTTTCTTT. Translating gives CATADRGAKNTEAFF.

The chain uses TRBV4-1 and TRBJ2-2; perhaps TRBD1 as D (5 bases). V was cut by 8 bases and J by 1 base, with 8 bases left in between. This CDR3 has 13 residues. Germline CDR1 is MGHRA and CDR2 is YSYEKL. In DNA, the CDR3 is TGCGCCAGCGGCAGGGTGAACACCGGGGAGCTGTTTTTT. Protein: CASGRVNTGELFF.

The rearrangement links TRBV7-9 to TRBJ2-5; D call uncertain. The CDR3 length is 15 residues. The ends were cut back, 0 bases at V and 1 base at J, with 9 bases in the middle. The germline CDR1 and CDR2 sequences are SEHNR and FQNEAQ (reference sequence). CDR3 in amino acids: CASSLAVGSQETQYF. DNA of the CDR3: TGTGCCAGCAGCTTAGCTGTAGGCAGCCAAGAGACCCAGTACTTC.

J is TRBJ2-7 and V is TRBV29-1, with 7 bases lining up with TRBD2. Germline V lookup: CDR1 SQVTM, CDR2 ANQGSEA. The CDR3 is made up of 15 amino acids. With V trimmed by 4 bases and J by 3 bases, 12 bases remained unmatched. In nucleotides, the CDR3 is TGCAGCGTTGGGGGCGATGCGGGAGTCCGCTACGAGCAGTACTTC. Its translation is CSVGGDAGVRYEQYF.

The chain recombines TRBV5-1 with TRBJ2-2; unclear D gene. CDR3 size: 17 residues. With 0 bases removed from V and 0 bases from J, the gap between germline ends came to 12 bases. Germline CDR1 is SGHRS and CDR2 is YFSETQ. The CDR3 DNA follows: TGCGCCAGCAGCTTGGCCTTCCAACAGACGAACACCGGGGAGCTGTTTTTT. Amino acids: CASSLAFQQTNTGELFF.

The rearrangement links TRBV6-2 or TRBV6-3 to TRBJ1-6; TRBD1 is a possible D gene (5 bases). The CDR3 runs 14 residues. Germline CDR1 and CDR2: MNHEY and SVGEGT. V lost 7 bases to trimming and J lost 7 bases, with 14 bases between them. CDR3 in amino acids: CASNRLRGNSPLHF. CDR3 coding DNA: TGTGCCAGCAACAGGCTCCGGGGGAATTCACCCCTCCACTTT.

Many counts were recorded for this clonotype. The gene calls are TRBV5-8 and TRBJ2-7; weak D call: TRBD1 (5 bases). Germline values: CDR1 SGHTS, CDR2 YDEGEE. V was trimmed by 4 bases and J by 6 bases, leaving 11 bases between them. The CDR3 is 12 amino acids. CDR3 bases: TGTGCCAGCAGCCTGACAAGGGGCGAGCAGTACTTC. Translation: CASSLTRGEQYF.

The chain is built from TRBV6-1 and TRBJ2-3; 8 positions agree with TRBD2. The CDR3 runs 16 residues. Germline V lookup: CDR1 MNHNS, CDR2 SASEGT. Unmatched junction bases numbered 14, after V lost 6 bases and J lost 6 bases. DNA for the CDR3: TGTGCCAGCAGGAAGACGGGGGGGCAAATTACCGATACGCAGTATTTT. This sequence encodes CASRKTGGQITDTQYF.

Only a few counts were recorded for this clonotype. V gene TRBV9 combines with J gene TRBJ2-3; weak D call: TRBD1 (5 bases). Germline V gives CDR1 SGDLS, CDR2 YYNGEE. The CDR3 has 14 amino acids. The ends were cut back, 3 bases at V and 5 bases at J, with 13 bases in the middle. The CDR3 nucleotides are TGTGCCAGCAGCGCAAGGGGTGGCCTAGATACGCAGTATTTT. It translates to CASSARGGLDTQYF.

This clonotype has a handful of counts. The chain links TRBV20-1 to TRBJ2-5, with 8 nucleotides matching TRBD2. Trimming cost V 3 bases and J 2 bases; bases outside gene matches: 8. The CDR3 is 15 residues long. Germline V gives CDR1 DFQATT, CDR2 SNEGSKA (reference sequence). The CDR3 sequence: CSASGASGSQETQYF. DNA for the CDR3: TGCAGTGCTAGTGGGGCTAGCGGGTCTCAAGAGACCCAGTACTTC.

The chain employs TRBV28 and TRBJ1-2, with 10 positions matching TRBD1. The CDR3 length is 15 residues. V trimming: 1 base; J trimming: 4 bases; junction bases outside the gene matches: 3. Germline assignment: CDR1 MDHEN and CDR2 SYDVKM. In DNA form, the CDR3 reads TGTGCCAGCAGTTTATCCAGGACAGGGGGCTATGGCTACACCTTC. Its protein product is CASSLSRTGGYGYTF.

In its sample, this clonotype was seen many times. This sequence joins TRBV7-6 and TRBJ1-6; a possible D gene is TRBD1 (5 bases). The CDR3 spans 15 residues. Per germline, CDR1 SGHVS and CDR2 FNYEAQ. Trimming cost V 0 bases and J 7 bases, with 10 bases left between them. CDR3 sequence (DNA): TGTGCCAGCAGCTTAGCCGGGACGGAAAATTCACCCCTCCACTTT. Amino acid sequence: CASSLAGTENSPLHF.

This clonotype has more than one count but fewer than ten. The J gene is TRBJ2-4, the V gene TRBV7-8; the D gene is possibly TRBD1 (5 bases). Germline CDR1 and CDR2: SGHVS and FQNEAQ. The CDR3 totals 17 residues. Trimming left V 1 base short and J 0 bases short, with 13 bases between. The CDR3 DNA is TGTGCCAGCAGCTTAGGGGCTACCAGGGTAGCCAAAAACATTCAGTACTTC. Amino acids: CASSLGATRVAKNIQYF.

This clonotype has more than one count but fewer than ten. This chain links TRBV11-1 with TRBJ2-1; 12 nucleotides match TRBD1. V shed 0 bases and J 7 bases; nucleotides not matched to a gene: 10. There are 18 residues in the CDR3. From germline, CDR1 is SGHAT and CDR2 FQDESV (reference sequence). CDR3 residues: CASSLAGTGGAFRNEQFF. CDR3 in DNA: TGTGCCAGCAGCTTAGCGGGGACAGGGGGCGCTTTCAGGAATGAGCAGTTCTTC.

This clonotype was picked up a small number of times. The chain has TRBV29-1 and TRBJ1-1, with 8 positions matching TRBD1. Unmatched junction bases numbered 6, after V lost 6 bases and J lost 3 bases. The CDR3 has 13 residues. From germline, CDR1 is SQVTM and CDR2 ANQGSEA. For the CDR3, the DNA is TGCAGCGTAGGACAGGGCGCGGACACTGAAGCTTTCTTT. Encoded protein: CSVGQGADTEAFF.

The gene calls are TRBV5-1 and TRBJ1-1, with D possibly matching TRBD1 (6 bases). This CDR3 has 17 residues. V lost 4 bases to trimming and J lost 0 bases, with 19 bases between them. Germline loops: CDR1 SGHRS, CDR2 YFSETQ. The CDR3 loop reads CASSPLPWTALNTEAFF. DNA for the CDR3: TGCGCCAGCAGCCCACTGCCCTGGACAGCCCTGAACACTGAAGCTTTCTTT.